This entry concerns a single T cell receptor beta chain. Additional DNA sequences in this sample encode the identical CDR3. TCRdb's copy holds only in-frame clones and misses some; the assay was immunoSEQ multiplex PCR. The table records about 2 million clones, roughly 94% of them present only once. As defined, naive CD8 cells were CD45RO-negative and positively selected for CCR7, with terminally differentiated effector memory CD45RA+ cells excluded. The germline gives CDR1 SGHDT, CDR2 YYEEEE. The length of the CDR3 is 12 residues. The V gene lost 2 bases and the J gene lost 3 bases, with 3 bases spanning the gap. This specimen belongs to a study of shared clonotypes between healthy human individuals.

The sequencing input was naive CD8+ T cells sorted from blood. The chain joins TRBV5-6 to TRBJ2-1; D not resolved. This sequence was found in a young man in good health. The chain's CDR3 is CASSFNYNEQFF. The CDR3 nucleotides read TGTGCCAGCAGCTTCAACTACAATGAGCAGTTCTTC.